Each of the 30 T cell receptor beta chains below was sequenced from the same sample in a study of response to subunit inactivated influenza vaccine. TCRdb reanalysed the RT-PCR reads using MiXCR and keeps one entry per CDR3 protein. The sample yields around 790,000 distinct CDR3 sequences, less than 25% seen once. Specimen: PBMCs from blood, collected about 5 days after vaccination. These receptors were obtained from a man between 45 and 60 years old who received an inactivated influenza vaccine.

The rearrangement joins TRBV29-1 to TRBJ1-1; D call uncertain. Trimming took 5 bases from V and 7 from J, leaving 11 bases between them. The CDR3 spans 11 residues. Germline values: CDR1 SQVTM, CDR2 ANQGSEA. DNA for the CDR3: TGCAGCGTTTTGCCCGCGGTTGAAGCTTTCTTT. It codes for CSVLPAVEAFF.

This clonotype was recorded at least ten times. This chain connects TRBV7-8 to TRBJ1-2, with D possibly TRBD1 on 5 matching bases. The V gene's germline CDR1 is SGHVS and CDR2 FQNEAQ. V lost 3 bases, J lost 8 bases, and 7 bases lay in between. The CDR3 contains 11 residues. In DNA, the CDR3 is TGTGCCAGCAGCTTGCGGGACGGCTACACCTTC. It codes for CASSLRDGYTF.

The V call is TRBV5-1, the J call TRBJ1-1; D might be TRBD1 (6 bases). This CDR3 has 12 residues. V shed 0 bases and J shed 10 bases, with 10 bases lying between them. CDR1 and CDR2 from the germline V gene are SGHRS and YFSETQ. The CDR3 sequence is CASSLVGAGAFF. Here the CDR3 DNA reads TGCGCCAGCAGCTTGGTGGGGGCAGGAGCTTTCTTT.

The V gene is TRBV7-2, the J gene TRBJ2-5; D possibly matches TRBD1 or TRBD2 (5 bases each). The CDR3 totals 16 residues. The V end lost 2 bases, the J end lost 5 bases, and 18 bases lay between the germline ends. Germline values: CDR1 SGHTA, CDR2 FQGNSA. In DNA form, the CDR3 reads TGTGCCAGCAGCTTATTTTATGGGGGATCAAGGGAGACCCAGTACTTC. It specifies CASSLFYGGSRETQYF.

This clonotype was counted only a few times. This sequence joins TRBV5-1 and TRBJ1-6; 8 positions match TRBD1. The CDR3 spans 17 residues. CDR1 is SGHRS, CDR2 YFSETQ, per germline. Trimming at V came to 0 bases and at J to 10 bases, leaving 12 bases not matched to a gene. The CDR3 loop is CASSLAQGAKQGSPLHF. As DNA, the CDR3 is TGCGCCAGCAGCTTGGCGCAGGGGGCGAAACAAGGATCACCCCTCCACTTT.

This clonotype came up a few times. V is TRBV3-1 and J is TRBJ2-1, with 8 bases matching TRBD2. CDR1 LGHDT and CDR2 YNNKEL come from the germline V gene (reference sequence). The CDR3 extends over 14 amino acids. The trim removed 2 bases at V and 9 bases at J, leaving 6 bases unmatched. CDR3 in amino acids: CASSQLAGGGEQFF. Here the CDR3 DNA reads TGTGCCAGCAGCCAACTGGCGGGAGGCGGTGAGCAGTTCTTC.

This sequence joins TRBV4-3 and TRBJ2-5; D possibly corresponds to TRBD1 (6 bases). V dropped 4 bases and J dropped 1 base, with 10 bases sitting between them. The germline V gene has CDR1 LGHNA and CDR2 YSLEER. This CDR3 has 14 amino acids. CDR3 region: CASSPRGFQETQYF. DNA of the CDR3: TGCGCCAGCAGCCCCAGGGGTTTCCAAGAGACCCAGTACTTC.

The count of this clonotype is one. For the CDR3, the DNA is TGTGCCAGCAGCGTAGAAGGGGGGGGTGAGCAGTTCTTC. Its translation: CASSVEGGGEQFF. The rearrangement joins TRBV9 to TRBJ2-1; possible D gene TRBD2, 7 bases. This CDR3 is built from 13 residues. CDR1 SGDLS and CDR2 YYNGEE come from the germline V gene. V was clipped by 0 bases and J by 9 bases, with 10 bases between them.

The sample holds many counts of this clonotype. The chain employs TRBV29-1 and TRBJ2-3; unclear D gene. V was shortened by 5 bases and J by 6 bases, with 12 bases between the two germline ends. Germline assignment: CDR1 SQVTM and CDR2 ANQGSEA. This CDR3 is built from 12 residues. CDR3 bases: TGCAGCGTTTGGCACCAAGTGGATACGCAGTATTTT. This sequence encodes CSVWHQVDTQYF.

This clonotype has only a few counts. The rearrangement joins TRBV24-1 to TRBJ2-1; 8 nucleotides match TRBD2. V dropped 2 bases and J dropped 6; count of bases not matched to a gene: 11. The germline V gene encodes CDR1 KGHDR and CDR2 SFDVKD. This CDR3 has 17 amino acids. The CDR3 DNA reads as TGTGCCACCAGTGATTCTTCCGGACTAGCATCCGGCAATGAGCAGTTCTTC. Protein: CATSDSSGLASGNEQFF.

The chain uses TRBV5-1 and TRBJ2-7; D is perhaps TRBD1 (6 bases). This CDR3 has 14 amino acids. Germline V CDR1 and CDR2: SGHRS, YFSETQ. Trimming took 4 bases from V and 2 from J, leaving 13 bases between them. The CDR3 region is CASSPHRVPYEQYF. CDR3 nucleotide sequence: TGCGCCAGCAGCCCGCACAGGGTCCCCTACGAGCAGTACTTC.

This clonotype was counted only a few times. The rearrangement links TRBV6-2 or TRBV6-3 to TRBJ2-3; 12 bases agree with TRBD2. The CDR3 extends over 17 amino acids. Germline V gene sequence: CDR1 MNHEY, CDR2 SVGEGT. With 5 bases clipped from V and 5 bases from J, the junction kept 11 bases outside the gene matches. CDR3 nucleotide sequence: TGTGCCAGCAGTCCCCAGAGGACTAGCGGGGCTATAGATACGCAGTATTTT. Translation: CASSPQRTSGAIDTQYF.

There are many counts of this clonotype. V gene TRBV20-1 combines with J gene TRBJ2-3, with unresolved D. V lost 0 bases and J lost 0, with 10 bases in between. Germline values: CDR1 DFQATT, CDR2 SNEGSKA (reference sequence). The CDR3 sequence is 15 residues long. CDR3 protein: CSARDRLKSTDTQYF. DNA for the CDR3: TGCAGTGCTAGAGATCGTTTAAAAAGCACAGATACGCAGTATTTT.

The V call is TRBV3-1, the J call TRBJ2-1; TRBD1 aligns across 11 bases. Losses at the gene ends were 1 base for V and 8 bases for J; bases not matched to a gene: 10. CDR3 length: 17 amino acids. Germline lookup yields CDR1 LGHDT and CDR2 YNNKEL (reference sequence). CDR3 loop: CASSQVRTGGVVYEQFF. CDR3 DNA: TGTGCCAGCAGCCAAGTACGGACAGGGGGCGTTGTTTATGAGCAGTTCTTC.

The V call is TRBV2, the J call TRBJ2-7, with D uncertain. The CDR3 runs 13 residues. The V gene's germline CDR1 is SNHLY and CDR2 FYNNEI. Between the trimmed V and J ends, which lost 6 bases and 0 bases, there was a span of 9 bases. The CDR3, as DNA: TGTGCCAGCAGCCAGGATAGCTCCTACGAGCAGTACTTC. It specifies CASSQDSSYEQYF.

This CDR3 reads CASSFSIQTGGVTDTQYF. The CDR3 nucleotides are TGTGCCAGCAGTTTCTCCATCCAGACAGGGGGAGTGACAGATACGCAGTATTTT. The chain has TRBV12-3 or TRBV12-4 and TRBJ2-3; TRBD1 aligns across 9 bases. V lost 3 bases to trimming and J lost 3 bases; unmatched junction nucleotides: 13. The CDR3 has 18 residues.

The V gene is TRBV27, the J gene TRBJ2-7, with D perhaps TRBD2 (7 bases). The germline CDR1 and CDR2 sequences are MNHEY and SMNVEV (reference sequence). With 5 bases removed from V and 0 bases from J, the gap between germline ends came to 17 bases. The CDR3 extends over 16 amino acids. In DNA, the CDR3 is TGTGCCAGCAGTCCGCAGGGGAGGGGGGACTCCTACGAGCAGTACTTC. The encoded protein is CASSPQGRGDSYEQYF.

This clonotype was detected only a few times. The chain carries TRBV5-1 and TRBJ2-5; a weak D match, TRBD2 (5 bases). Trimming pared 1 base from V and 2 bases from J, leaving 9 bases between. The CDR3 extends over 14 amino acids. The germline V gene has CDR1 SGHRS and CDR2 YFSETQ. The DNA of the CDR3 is TGCGCCAGCAGCTTGAACGGGGAGCAAGAGACCCAGTACTTC. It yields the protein CASSLNGEQETQYF.

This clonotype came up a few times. CDR3 nucleotides: TGCGCCAGCAGTGAGCGAGGGCGCGGGGGCAATCAGCCCCAGCATTTT. Translated, it gives CASSERGRGGNQPQHF. The chain is built from TRBV10-2 and TRBJ1-5; D gene ambiguous. This CDR3 contains 16 residues. The V gene lost 2 bases and the J gene lost 2 bases, with 13 bases spanning the gap. From germline, CDR1 is WSHSY and CDR2 SAAADI.

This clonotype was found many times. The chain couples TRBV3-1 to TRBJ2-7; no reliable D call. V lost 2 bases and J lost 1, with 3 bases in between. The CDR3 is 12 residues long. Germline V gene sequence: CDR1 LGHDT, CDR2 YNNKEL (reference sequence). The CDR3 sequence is CASSQFSYEQYF. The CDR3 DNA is TGTGCCAGCAGCCAATTTTCCTACGAGCAGTACTTC.

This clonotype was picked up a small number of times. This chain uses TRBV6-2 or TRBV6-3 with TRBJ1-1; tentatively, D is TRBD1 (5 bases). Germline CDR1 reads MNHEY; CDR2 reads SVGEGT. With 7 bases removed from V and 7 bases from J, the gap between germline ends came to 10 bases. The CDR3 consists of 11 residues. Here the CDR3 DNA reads TGTGCCAGCACTGCAGGGATTGAAGCTTTCTTT. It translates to CASTAGIEAFF.

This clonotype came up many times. CDR3 coding DNA: TGTGCCAGCAGTTACCTAGCCGGTCGTGGAGATACGCAGTATTTT. It is translated as CASSYLAGRGDTQYF. The chain couples TRBV6-5 to TRBJ2-3; D is possibly TRBD2 (5 bases). Germline CDR1 and CDR2: MNHEY and SVGAGI. V gave up 2 bases and J gave up 5 bases, with 14 bases separating them. The CDR3 loop spans 15 amino acids.

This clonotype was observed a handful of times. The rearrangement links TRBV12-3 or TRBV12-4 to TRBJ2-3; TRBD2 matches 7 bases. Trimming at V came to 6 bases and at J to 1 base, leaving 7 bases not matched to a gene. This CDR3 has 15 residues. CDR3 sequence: CASRPWGGGTDTQYF. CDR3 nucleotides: TGTGCCAGCAGACCCTGGGGGGGGGGCACAGATACGCAGTATTTT.

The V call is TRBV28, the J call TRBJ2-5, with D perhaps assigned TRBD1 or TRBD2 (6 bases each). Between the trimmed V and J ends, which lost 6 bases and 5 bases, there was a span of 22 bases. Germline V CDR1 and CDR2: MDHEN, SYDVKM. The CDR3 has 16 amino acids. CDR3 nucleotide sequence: TGTGCCAGCAGCTTGGACCGGGGGCGCGGAATTGAGACCCAGTACTTC. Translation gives CASSLDRGRGIETQYF.

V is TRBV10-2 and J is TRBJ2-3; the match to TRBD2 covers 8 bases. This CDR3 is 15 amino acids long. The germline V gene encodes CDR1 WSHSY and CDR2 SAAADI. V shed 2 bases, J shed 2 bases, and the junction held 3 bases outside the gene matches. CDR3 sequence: CASSEGSGVTDTQYF. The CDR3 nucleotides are TGCGCCAGCAGTGAGGGTAGCGGGGTCACAGATACGCAGTATTTT.

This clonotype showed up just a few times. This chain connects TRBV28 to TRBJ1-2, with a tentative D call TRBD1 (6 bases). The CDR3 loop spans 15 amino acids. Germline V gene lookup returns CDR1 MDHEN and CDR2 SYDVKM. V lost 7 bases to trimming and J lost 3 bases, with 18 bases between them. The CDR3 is CASTPGGRNYYGYTF. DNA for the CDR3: TGTGCCAGCACCCCGGGGGGCAGAAACTACTATGGCTACACCTTC.

CDR3 region: CASSGFPGRTDTQYF. The CDR3 DNA reads as TGTGCCAGCAGTGGGTTCCCCGGTCGGACAGATACGCAGTATTTT. The chain carries TRBV6-1 and TRBJ2-3; D is unresolved. This CDR3 spans 15 amino acids. V was cut by 4 bases and J by 3 bases, with 14 bases left in between. The germline CDR1 and CDR2 sequences are MNHNS and SASEGT.

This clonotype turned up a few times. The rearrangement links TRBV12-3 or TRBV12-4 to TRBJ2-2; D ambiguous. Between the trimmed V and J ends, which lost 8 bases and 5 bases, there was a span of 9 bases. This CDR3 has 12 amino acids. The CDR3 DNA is TGTGCCAGCGGGTTTAGTACCGGGGAGCTGTTTTTT. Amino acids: CASGFSTGELFF.

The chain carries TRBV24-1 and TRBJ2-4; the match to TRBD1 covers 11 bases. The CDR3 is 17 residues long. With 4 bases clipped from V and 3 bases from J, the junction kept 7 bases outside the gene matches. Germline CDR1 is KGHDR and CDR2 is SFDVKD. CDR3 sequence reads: CATSDPPGQGDKNIQYF. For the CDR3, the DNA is TGTGCCACCAGTGACCCACCGGGACAGGGGGACAAAAACATTCAGTACTTC.

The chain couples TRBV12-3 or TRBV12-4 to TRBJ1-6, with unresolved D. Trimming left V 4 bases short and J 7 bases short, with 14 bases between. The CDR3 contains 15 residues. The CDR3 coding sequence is TGTGCCAGCAGTTCAGAGGGTTTCAGGAATTCACCCCTCCACTTT. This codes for CASSSEGFRNSPLHF.